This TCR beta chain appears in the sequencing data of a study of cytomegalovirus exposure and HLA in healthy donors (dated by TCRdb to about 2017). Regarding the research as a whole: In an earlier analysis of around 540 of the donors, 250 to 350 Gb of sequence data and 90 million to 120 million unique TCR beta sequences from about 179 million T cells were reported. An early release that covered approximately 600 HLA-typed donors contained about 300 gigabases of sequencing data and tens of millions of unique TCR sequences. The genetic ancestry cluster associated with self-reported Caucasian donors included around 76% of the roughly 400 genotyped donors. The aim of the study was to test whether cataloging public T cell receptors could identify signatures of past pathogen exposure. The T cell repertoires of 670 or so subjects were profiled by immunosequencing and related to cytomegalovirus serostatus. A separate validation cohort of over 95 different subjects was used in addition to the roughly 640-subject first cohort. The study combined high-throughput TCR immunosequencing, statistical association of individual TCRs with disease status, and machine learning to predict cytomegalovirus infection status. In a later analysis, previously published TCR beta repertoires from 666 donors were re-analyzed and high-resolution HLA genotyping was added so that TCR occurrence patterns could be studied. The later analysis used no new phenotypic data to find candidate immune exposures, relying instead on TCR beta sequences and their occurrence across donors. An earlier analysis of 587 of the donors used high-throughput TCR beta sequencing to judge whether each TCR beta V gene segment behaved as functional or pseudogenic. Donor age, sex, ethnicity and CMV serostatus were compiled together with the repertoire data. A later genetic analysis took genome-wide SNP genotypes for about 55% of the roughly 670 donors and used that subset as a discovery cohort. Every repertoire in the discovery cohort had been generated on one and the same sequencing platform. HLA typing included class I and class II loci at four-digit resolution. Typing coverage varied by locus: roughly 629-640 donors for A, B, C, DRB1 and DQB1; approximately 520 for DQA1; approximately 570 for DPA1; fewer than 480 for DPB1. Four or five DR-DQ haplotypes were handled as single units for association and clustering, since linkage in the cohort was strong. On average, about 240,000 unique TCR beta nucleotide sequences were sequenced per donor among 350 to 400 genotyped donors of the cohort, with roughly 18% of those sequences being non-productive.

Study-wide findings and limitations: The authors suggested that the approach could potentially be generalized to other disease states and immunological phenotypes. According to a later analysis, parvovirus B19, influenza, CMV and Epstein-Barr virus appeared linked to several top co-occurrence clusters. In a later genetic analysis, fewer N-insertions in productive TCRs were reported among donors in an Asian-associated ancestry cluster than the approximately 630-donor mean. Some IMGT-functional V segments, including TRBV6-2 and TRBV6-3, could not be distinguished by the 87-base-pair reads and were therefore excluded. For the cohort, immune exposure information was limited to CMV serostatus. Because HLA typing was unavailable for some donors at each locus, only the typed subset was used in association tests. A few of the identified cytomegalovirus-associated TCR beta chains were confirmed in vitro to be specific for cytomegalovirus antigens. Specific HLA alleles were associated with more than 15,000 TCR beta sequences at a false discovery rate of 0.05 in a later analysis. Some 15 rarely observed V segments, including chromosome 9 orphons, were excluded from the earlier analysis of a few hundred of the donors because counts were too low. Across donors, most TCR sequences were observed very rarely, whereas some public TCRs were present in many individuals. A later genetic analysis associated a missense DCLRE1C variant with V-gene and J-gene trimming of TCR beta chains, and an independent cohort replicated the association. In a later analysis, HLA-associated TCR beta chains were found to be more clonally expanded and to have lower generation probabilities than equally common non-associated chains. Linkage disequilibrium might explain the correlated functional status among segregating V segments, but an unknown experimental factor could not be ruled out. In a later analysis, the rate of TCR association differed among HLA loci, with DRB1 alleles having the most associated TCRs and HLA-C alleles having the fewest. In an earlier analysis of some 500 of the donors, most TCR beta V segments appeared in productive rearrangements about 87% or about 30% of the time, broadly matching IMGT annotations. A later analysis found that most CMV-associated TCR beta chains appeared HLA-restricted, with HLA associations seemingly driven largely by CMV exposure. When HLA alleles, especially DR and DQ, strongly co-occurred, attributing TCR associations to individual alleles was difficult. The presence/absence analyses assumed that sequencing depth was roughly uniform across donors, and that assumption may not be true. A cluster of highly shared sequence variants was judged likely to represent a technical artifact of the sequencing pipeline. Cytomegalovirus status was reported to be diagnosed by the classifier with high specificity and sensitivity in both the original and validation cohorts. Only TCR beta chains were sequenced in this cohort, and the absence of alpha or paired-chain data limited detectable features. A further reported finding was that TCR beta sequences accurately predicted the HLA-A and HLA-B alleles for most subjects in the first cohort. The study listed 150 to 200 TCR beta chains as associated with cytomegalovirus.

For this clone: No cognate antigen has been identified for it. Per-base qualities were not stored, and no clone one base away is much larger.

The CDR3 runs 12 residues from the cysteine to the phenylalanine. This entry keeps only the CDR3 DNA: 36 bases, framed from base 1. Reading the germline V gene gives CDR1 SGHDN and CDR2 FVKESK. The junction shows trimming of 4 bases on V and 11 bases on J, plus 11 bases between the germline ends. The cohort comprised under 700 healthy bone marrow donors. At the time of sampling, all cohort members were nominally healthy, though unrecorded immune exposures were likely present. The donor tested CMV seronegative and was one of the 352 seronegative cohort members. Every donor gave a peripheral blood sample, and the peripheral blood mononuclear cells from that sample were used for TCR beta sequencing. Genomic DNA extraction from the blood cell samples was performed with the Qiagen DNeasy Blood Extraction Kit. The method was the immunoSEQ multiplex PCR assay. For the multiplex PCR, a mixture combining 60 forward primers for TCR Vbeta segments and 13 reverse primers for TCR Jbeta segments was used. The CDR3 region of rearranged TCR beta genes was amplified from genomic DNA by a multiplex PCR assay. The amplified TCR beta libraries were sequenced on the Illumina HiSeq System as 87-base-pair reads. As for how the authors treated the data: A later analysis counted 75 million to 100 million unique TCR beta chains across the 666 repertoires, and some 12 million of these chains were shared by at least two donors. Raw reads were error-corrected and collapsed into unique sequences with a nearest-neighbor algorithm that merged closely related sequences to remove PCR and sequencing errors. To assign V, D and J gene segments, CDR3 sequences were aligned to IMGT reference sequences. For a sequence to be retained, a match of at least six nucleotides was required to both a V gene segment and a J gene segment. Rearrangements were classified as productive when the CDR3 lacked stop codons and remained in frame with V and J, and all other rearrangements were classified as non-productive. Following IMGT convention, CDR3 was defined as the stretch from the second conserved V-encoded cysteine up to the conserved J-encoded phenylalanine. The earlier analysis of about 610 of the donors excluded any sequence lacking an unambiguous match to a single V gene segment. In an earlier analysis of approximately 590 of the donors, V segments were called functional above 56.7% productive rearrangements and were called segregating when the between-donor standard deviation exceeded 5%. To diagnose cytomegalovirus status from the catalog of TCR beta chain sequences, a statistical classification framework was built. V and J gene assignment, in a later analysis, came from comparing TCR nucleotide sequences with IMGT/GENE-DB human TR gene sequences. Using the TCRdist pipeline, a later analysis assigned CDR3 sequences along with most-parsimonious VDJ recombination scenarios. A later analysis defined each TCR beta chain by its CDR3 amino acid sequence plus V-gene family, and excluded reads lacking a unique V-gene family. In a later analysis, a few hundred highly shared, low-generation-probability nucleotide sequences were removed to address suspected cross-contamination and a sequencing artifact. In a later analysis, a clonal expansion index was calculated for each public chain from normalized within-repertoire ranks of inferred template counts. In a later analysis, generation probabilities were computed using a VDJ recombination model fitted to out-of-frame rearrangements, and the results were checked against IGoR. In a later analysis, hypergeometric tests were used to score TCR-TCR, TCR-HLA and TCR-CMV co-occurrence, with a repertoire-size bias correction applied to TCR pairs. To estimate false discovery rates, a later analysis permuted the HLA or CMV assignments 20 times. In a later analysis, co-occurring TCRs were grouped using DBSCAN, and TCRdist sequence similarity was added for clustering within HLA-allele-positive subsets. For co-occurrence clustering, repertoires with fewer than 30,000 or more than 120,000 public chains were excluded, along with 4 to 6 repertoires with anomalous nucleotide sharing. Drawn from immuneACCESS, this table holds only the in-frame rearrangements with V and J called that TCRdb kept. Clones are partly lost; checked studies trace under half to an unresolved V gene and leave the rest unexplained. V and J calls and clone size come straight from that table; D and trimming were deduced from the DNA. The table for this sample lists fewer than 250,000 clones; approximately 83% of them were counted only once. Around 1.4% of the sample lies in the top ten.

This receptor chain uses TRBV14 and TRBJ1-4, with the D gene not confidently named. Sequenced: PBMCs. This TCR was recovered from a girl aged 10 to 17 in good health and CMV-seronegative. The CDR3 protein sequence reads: CASSPTVRKLFF. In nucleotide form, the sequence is TGTGCCAGCAGCCCCACGGTGAGGAAACTGTTTTTT. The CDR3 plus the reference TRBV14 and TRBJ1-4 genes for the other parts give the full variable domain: EAGVTQFPSHSVIEKGQTVTLRCDPISGHDNLYWYRRVMGKEIKFLLHFVKESKQDESGMPNNRFLAERTGGTYSTLKVQPAELEDSGVYFCASSPTVRKLFFGSGTQLSVL.